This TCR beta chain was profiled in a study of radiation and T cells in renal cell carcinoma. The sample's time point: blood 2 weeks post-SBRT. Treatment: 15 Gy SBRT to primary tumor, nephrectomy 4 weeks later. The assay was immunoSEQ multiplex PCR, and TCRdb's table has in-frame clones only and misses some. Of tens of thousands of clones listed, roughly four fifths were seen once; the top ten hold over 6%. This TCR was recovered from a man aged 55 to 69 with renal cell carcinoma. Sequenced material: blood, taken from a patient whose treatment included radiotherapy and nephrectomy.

The CDR3 coding sequence is TGCGCCAGCAGCCCGAGGGCGGACACTGAAGCTTTCTTT. Protein sequence: CASSPRADTEAFF. V usage is TRBV5-1 and J usage is TRBJ1-1, with D uncertain. The germline gives CDR1 SGHRS, CDR2 YFSETQ. This CDR3 region has 13 residues. Trimming took 4 bases from V and 3 from J, leaving 10 bases between them.